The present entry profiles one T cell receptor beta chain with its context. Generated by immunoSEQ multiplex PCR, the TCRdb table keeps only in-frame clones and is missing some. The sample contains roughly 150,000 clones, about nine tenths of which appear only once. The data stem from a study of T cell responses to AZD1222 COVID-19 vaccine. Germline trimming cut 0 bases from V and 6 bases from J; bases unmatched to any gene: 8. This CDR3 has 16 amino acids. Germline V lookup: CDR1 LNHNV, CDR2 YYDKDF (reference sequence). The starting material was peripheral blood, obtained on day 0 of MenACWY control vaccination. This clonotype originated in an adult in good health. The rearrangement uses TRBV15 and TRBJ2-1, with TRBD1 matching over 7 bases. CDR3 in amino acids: CATSREAGGLINEQFF. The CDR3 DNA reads TGTGCCACCAGCAGAGAGGCAGGGGGATTAATCAATGAGCAGTTCTTC. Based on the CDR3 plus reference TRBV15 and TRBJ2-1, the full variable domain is DAMVIQNPRYQVTQFGKPVTLSCSQTLNHNVMYWYQQKSSQAPKLLFHYYDKDFNNEADTPDNFQSRRPNTSFCFLDIRSPGLGDTAMYLCATSREAGGLINEQFFGPGTRLTVL.